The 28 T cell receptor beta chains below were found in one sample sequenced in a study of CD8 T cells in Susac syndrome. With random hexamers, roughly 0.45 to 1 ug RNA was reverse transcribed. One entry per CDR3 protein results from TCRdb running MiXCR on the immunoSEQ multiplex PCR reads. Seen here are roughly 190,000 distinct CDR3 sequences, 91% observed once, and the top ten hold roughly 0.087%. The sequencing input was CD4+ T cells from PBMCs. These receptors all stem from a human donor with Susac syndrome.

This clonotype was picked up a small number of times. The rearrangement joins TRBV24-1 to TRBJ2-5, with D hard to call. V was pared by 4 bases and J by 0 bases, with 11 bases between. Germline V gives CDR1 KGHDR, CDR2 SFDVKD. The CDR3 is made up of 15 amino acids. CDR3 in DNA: TGTGCCACCAGTGACCCGACTGGGGACCAAGAGACCCAGTACTTC. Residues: CATSDPTGDQETQYF.

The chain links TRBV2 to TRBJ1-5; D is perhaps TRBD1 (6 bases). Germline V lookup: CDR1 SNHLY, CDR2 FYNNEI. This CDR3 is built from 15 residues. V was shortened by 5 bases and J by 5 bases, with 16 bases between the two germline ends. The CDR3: CASSLEGGRYQPQHF. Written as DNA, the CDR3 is TGTGCCAGCAGTCTTGAGGGGGGACGGTATCAGCCCCAGCATTTT.

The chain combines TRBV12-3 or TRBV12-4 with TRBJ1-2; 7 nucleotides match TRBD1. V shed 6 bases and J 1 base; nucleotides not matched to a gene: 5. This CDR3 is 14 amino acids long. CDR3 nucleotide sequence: TGTGCCAGCAGGGGACAGATCAATAACTATGGCTACACCTTC. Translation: CASRGQINNYGYTF.

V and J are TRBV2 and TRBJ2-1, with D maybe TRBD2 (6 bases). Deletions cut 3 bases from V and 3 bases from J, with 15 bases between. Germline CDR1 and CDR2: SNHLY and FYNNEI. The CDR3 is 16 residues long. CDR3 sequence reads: CASSDSPLAVYNEQFF. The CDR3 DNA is TGTGCCAGCAGTGATTCTCCACTAGCAGTCTACAATGAGCAGTTCTTC.

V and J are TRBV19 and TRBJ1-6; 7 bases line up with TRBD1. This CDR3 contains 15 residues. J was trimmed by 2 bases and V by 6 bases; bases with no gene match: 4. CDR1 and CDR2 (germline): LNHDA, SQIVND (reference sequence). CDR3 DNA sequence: TGTGCCAGTAGCCTACAGGGGACCTATAATTCACCCCTCCACTTT. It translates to CASSLQGTYNSPLHF.

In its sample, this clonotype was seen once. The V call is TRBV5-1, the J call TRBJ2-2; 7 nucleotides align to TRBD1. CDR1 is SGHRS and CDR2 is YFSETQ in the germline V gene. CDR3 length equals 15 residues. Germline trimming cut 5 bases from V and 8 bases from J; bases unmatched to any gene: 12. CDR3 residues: CASRSNRGHMGELFF. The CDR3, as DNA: TGCGCCAGCAGATCCAACAGGGGACACATGGGGGAGCTGTTTTTT. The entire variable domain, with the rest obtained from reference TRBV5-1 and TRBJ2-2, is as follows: KAGVTQTPRYLIKTRGQQVTLSCSPISGHRSVSWYQQTPGQGLQFLFEYFSETQRNKGNFPGRFSGRQFSNSRSEMNVSTLELGDSALYLCASRSNRGHMGELFFGEGSRLTVL.

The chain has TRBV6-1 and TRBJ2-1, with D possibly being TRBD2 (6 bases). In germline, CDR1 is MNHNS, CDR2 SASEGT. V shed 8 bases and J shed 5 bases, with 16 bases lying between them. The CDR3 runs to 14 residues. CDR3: CASWPGSSHNEQFF. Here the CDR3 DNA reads TGTGCCAGCTGGCCCGGGAGTAGCCACAATGAGCAGTTCTTC.

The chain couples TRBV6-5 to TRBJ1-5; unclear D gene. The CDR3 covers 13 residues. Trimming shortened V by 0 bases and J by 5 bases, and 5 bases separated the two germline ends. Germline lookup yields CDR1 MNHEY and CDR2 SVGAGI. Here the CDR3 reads CASSYSWDQPQHF. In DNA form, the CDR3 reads TGTGCCAGCAGTTACTCGTGGGATCAGCCCCAGCATTTT.

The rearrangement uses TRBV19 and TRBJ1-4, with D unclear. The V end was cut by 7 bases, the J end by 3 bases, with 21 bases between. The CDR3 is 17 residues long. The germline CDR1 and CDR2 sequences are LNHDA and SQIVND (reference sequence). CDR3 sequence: CASTPGRPLRPNEKLFF. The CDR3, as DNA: TGTGCCAGTACCCCCGGCAGGCCCCTCCGCCCTAATGAAAAACTGTTTTTT.

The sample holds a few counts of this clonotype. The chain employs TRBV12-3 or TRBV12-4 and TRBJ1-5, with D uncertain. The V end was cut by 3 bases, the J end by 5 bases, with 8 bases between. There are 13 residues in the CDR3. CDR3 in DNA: TGTGCCAGCAGTTTTACAGAGTATCAGCCCCAGCATTTT. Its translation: CASSFTEYQPQHF.

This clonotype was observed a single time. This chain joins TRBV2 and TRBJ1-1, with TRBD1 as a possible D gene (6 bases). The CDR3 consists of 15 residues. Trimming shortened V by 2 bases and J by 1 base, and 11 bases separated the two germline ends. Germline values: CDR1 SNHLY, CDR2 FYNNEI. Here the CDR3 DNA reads TGTGCCAGCAGTGAAAGGGGGACGCGGAACACTGAAGCTTTCTTT. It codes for CASSERGTRNTEAFF.

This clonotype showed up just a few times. CDR3 DNA: TGTGCCAGCAGTGCGGATGGACAGATGAACACTGAAGCTTTCTTT. Amino acids: CASSADGQMNTEAFF. V and J are TRBV12-3 or TRBV12-4 and TRBJ1-1; a possible D gene is TRBD1 (6 bases). This CDR3 has 15 residues. V lost 5 bases to trimming and J lost 0 bases, with 13 bases between them.

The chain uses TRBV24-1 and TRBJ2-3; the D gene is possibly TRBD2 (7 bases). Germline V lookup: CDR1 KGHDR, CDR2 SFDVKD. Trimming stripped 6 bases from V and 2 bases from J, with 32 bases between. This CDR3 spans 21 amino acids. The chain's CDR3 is CATSLTRETRGLYFVTDTQYF. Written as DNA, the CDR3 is TGTGCCACCAGTCTGACGAGGGAGACCAGGGGACTATATTTTGTCACAGATACGCAGTATTTT.

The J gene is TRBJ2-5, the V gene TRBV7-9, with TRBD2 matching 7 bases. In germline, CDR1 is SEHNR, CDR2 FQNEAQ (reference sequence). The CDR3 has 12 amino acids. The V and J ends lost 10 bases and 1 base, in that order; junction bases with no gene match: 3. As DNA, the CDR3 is TGTGCCATGGGGAGGGCCCAAGAGACCCAGTACTTC. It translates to CAMGRAQETQYF.

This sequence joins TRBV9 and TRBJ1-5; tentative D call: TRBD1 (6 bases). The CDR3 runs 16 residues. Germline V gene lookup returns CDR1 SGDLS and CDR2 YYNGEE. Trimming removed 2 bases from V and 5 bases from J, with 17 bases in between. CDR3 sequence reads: CASSVGGVGADQPQHF. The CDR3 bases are TGTGCCAGCAGCGTGGGGGGAGTGGGGGCGGATCAGCCCCAGCATTTT. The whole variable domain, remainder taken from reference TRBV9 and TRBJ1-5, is DSGVTQTPKHLITATGQRVTLRCSPRSGDLSVYWYQQSLDQGLQFLIQYYNGEERAKGNILERFSAQQFPDLHSELNLSSLELGDSALYFCASSVGGVGADQPQHFGDGTRLSIL.

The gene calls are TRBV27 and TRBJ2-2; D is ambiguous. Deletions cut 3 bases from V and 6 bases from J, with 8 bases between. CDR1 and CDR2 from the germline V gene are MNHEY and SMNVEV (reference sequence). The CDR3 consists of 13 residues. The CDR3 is CASSFTKSGELFF. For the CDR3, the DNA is TGTGCCAGCAGTTTTACAAAATCCGGGGAGCTGTTTTTT.

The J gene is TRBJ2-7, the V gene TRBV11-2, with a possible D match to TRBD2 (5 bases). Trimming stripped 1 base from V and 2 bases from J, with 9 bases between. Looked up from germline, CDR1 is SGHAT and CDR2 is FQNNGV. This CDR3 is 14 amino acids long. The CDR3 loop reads CASSLAEGTYEQYF. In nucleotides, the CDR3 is TGTGCCAGCAGCTTAGCCGAGGGAACCTACGAGCAGTACTTC.

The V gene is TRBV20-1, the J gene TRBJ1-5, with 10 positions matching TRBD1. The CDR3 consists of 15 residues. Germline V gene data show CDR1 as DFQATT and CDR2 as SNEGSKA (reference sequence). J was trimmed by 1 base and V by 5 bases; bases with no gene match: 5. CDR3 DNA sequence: TGCAGTGCTGGAAGACAGGGGGCAAGCAATCAGCCCCAGCATTTT. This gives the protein CSAGRQGASNQPQHF.

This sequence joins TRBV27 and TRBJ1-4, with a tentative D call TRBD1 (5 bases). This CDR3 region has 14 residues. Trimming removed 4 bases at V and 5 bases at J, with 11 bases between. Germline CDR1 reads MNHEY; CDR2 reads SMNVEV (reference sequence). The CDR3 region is CASSSGGANEKLFF. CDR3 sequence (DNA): TGTGCCAGCAGTTCGGGAGGGGCCAATGAAAAACTGTTTTTT. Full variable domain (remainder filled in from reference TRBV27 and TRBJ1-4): EAQVTQNPRYLITVTGKKLTVTCSQNMNHEYMSWYRQDPGLGLRQIYYSMNVEVTDKGDVPEGYKVSRKEKRNFPLILESPSPNQTSLYFCASSSGGANEKLFFGSGTQLSVL.

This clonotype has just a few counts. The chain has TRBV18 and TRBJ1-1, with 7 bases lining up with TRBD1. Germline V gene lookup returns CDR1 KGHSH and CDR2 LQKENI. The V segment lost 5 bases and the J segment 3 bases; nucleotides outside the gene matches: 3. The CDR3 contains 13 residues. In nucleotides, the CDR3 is TGTGCCAGCTCAGTACAGGGGTACACTGAAGCTTTCTTT. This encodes CASSVQGYTEAFF.

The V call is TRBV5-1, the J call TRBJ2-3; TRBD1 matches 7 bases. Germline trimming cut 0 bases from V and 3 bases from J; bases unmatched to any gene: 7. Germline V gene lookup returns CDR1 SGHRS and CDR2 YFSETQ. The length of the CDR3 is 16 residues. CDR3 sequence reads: CASSLEDRVGTDTQYF. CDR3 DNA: TGCGCCAGCAGCTTGGAAGACAGGGTAGGGACAGATACGCAGTATTTT.

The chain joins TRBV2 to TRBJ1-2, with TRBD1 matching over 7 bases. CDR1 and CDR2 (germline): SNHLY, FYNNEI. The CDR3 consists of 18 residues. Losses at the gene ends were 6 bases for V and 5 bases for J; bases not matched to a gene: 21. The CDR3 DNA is TGTGCCAGCAGGGTACTAGGGGGCTCGAGTCGTGGGGGGTATGGCTACACCTTC. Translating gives CASRVLGGSSRGGYGYTF. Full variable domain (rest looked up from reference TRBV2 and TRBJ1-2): EPEVTQTPSHQVTQMGQEVILRCVPISNHLYFYWYRQILGQKVEFLVSFYNNEISEKSEIFDDQFSVERPDGSNFTLKIRSTKLEDSAMYFCASRVLGGSSRGGYGYTFGSGTRLTVV.

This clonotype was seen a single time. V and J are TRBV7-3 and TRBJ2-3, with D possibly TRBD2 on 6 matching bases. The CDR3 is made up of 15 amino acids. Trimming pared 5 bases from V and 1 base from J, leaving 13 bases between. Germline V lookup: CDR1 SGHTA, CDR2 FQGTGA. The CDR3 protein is CASSVYGGGTDTQYF. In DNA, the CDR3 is TGTGCCAGCAGCGTCTACGGCGGGGGCACAGATACGCAGTATTTT.

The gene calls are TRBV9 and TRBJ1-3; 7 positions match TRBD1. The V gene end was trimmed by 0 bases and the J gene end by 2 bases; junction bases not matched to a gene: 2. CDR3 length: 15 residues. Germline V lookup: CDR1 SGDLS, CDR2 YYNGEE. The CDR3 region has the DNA TGTGCCAGCAGCGTAGAGACAGGGCCTGGAAACACCATATATTTT. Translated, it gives CASSVETGPGNTIYF.

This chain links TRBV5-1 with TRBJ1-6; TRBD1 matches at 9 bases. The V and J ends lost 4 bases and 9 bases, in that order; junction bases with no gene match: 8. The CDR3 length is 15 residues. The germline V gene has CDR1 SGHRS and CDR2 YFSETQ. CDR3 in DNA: TGCGCCAGCAGCGACTCAGGGACAGGGCGTTCACCCCTCCACTTT. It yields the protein CASSDSGTGRSPLHF.

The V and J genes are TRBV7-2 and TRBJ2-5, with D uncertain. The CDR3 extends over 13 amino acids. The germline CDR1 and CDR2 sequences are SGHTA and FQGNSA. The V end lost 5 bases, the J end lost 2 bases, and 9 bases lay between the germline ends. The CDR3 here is CASSRSSQETQYF. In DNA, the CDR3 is TGTGCCAGCAGCCGGTCCTCTCAAGAGACCCAGTACTTC. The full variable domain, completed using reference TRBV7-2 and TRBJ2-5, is GAGVSQSPSNKVTEKGKDVELRCDPISGHTALYWYRQSLGQGLEFLIYFQGNSAPDKSGLPSDRFSAERTGGSVSTLTIQRTQQEDSAVYLCASSRSSQETQYFGPGTRLLVL.

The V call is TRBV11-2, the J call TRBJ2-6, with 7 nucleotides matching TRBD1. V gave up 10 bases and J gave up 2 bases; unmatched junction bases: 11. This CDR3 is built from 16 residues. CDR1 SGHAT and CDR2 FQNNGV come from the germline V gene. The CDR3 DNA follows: TGTGCCATCAGACCTTTAGGGGGCGCTGGGGCCAACGTCCTGACTTTC. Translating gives CAIRPLGGAGANVLTF. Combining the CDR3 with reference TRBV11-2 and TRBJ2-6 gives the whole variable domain EAGVAQSPRYKIIEKRQSVAFWCNPISGHATLYWYQQILGQGPKLLIQFQNNGVVDDSQLPKDRFSAERLKGVDSTLKIQPAKLEDSAVYLCAIRPLGGAGANVLTFGAGSRLTVL.

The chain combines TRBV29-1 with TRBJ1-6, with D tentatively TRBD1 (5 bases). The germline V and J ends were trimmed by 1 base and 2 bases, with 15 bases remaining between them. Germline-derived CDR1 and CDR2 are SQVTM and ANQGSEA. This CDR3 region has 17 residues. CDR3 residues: CSVEAGRGSTYNSPLHF. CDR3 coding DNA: TGCAGCGTTGAAGCGGGTAGGGGTAGCACCTATAATTCACCCCTCCACTTT.